The clone carrying this T cell receptor beta chain was observed a handful of times. This entry is derived from a study of cytomegalovirus exposure and HLA in healthy donors. PCR amplification relied on 60 Vbeta primers (plus 13 Jbeta primers). Original processing notes: In a later analysis, the count reached 82 million or so unique TCR beta chains, with around 10 million shared. The assay was immunoSEQ multiplex PCR, and TCRdb's table has in-frame clones only and misses some. V and J calls and clone size are those listed in that table; D and trimming were worked out from the DNA. The table shows more than 95,000 clones, with roughly three fifths occurring only once. Germline V gene lookup returns CDR1 KGHSH and CDR2 LQKENI. This CDR3 region has 16 residues. V was shortened by 3 bases and J by 0 bases, with 12 bases between the two germline ends.

The chain is built from TRBV18 and TRBJ1-5; the D gene is possibly TRBD1 (5 bases). This clonotype was obtained from a man in his 60s in good health and CMV-seronegative. Sample: PBMCs. The DNA for the CDR3 is TGTGCCAGCTCACCCCCCCCAGGGCATAGCAATCAGCCCCAGCATTTT. Protein: CASSPPPGHSNQPQHF.